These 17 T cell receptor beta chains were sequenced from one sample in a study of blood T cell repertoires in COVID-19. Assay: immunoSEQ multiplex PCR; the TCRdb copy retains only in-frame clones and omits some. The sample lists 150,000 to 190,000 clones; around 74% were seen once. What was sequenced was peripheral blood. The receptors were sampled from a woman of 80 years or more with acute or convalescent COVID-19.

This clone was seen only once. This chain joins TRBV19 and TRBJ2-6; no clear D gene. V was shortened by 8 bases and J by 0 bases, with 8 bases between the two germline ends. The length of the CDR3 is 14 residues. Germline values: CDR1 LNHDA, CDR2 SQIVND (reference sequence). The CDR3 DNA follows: TGTGCCAGTTCAGAGGTCTCTGGGGCCAACGTCCTGACTTTC. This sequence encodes CASSEVSGANVLTF. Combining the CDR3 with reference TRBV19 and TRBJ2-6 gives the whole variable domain DGGITQSPKYLFRKEGQNVTLSCEQNLNHDAMYWYRQDPGQGLRLIYYSQIVNDFQKGDIAEGYSVSREKKESFPLTVTSAQKNPTAFYLCASSEVSGANVLTFGAGSRLTVL.

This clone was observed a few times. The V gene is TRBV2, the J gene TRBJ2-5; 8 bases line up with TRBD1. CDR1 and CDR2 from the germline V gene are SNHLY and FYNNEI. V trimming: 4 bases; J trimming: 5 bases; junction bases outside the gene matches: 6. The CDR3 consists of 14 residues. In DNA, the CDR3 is TGTGCCAGCAGTGGGACAGGGATTGCGGAGACCCAGTACTTC. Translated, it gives CASSGTGIAETQYF.

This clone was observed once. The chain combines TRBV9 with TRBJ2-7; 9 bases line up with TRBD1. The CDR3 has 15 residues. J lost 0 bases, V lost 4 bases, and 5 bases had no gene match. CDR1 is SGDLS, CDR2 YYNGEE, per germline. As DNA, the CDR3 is TGTGCCAGCAGCCTAGGACAGGGGAGCTCCTACGAGCAGTACTTC. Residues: CASSLGQGSSYEQYF.

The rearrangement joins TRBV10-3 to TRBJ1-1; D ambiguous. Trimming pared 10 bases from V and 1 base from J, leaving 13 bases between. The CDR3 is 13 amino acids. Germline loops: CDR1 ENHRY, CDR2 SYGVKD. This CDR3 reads CATGPPGNTEAFF. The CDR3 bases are TGTGCCACCGGCCCCCCAGGGAACACTGAAGCTTTCTTT.

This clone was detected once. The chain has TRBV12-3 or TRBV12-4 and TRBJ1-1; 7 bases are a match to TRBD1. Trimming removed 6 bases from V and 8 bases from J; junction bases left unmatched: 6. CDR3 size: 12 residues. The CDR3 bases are TGTGCCAGCAGAGAAAGACAGGGAGAAGCTTTCTTT. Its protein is CASRERQGEAFF.

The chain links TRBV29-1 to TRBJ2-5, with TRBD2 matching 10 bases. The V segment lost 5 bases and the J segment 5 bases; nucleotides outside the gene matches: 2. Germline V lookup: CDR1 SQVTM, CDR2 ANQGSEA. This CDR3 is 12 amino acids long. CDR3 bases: TGCAGCGTTAGCGGGGGGGAGGAGACCCAGTACTTC. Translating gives CSVSGGEETQYF.

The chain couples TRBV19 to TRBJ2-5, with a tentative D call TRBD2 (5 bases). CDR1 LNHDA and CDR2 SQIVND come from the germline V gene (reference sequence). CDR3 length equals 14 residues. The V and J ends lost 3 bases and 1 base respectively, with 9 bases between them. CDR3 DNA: TGTGCCAGTAGTATCTGGGGAGTCCAAGAGACCCAGTACTTC. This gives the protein CASSIWGVQETQYF.

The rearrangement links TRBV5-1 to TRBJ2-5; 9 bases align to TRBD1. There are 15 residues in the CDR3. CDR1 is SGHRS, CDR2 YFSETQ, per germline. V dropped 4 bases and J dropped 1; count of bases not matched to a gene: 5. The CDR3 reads CASSDGQGTQETQYF. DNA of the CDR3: TGCGCCAGCAGCGATGGACAGGGGACCCAAGAGACCCAGTACTTC.

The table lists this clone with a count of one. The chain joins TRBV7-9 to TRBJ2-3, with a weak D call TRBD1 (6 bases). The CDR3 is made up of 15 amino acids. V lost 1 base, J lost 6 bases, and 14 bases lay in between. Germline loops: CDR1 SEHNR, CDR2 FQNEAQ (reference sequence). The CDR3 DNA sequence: TGTGCCAGCAGCTTAGTGGGGGCTAGCCCCGATACGCAGTATTTT. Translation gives CASSLVGASPDTQYF.

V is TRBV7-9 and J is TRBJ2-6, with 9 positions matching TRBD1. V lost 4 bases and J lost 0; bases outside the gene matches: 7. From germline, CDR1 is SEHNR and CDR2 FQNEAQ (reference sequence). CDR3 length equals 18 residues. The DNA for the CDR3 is TGTGCCAGCAGCTCAAGGACAGGGGAGTACTCTGGGGCCAACGTCCTGACTTTC. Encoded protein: CASSSRTGEYSGANVLTF.

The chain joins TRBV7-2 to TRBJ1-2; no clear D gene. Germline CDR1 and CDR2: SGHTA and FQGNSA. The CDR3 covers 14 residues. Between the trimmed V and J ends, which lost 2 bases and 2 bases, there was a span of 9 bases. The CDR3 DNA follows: TGTGCCAGCAGCTTAAGTGGAGGGAACTATGGCTACACCTTC. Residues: CASSLSGGNYGYTF.

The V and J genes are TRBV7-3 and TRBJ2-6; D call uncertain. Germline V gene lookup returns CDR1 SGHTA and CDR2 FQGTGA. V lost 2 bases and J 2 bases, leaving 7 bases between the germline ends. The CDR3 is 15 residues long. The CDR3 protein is CASSLPQAGANVLTF. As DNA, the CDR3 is TGTGCCAGCAGCTTACCCCAGGCTGGGGCCAACGTCCTGACTTTC.

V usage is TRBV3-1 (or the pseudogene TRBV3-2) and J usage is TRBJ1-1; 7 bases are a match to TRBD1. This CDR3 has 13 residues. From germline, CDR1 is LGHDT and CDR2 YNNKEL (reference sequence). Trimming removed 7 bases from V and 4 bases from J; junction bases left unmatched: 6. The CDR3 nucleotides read TGTGCCAGCAACCACAGGGGTGGCACTGAAGCTTTCTTT. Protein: CASNHRGGTEAFF.

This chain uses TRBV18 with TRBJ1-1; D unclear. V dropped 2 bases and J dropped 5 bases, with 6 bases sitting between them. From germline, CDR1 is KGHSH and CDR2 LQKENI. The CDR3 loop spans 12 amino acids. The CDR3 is CASSPSRTEAFF. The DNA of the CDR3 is TGTGCCAGCTCACCAAGCAGGACTGAAGCTTTCTTT.

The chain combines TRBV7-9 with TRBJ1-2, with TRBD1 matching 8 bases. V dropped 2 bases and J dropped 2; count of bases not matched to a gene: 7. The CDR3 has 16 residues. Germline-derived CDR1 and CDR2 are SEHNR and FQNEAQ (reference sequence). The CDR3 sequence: CASSLTPGQGNYGYTF. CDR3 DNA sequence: TGTGCCAGCAGCTTAACGCCAGGACAGGGAAACTATGGCTACACCTTC.

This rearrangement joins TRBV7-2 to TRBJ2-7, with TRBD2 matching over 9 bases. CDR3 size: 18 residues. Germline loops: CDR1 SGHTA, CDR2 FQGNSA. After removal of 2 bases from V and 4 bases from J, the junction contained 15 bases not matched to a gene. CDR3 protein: CASSLSGLAGFSLYEQYF. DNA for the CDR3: TGTGCCAGCAGCTTATCGGGCCTAGCGGGATTCAGCCTATACGAGCAGTACTTC. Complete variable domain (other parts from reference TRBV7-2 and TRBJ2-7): GAGVSQSPSNKVTEKGKDVELRCDPISGHTALYWYRQSLGQGLEFLIYFQGNSAPDKSGLPSDRFSAERTGGSVSTLTIQRTQQEDSAVYLCASSLSGLAGFSLYEQYFGPGTRLTVT.

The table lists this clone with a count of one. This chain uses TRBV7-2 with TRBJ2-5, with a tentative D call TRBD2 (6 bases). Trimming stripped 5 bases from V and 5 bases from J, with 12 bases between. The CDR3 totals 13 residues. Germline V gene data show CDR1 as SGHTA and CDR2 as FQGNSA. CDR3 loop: CASSGGAGETQYF. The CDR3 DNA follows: TGTGCCAGCAGCGGAGGGGCGGGGGAGACCCAGTACTTC.